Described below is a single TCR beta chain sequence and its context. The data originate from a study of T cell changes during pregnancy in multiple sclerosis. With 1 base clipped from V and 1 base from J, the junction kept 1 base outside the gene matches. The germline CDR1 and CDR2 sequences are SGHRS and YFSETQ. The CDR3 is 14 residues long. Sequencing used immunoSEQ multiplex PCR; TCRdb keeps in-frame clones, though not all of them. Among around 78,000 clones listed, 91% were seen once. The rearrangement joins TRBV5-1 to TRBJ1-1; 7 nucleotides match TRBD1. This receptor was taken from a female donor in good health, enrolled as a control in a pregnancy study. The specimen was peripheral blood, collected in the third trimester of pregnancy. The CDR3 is CASSLQGGNTEAFF. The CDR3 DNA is TGCGCCAGCAGCTTGCAGGGGGGGAACACTGAAGCTTTCTTT.